These 7 T cell receptor beta chains originate from one sample sequenced in a study of T cell responses to AZD1222 COVID-19 vaccine listed by TCRdb under 2021. The label giving this sample's time point can be read as: baseline before first vaccination. Libraries were built with the immunoSEQ multiplex PCR assay. Drawn from immuneACCESS, this table holds only the in-frame rearrangements with V and J called that TCRdb kept. Clones are partly lost; checked studies trace under half to an unresolved V gene and leave the rest unexplained. Here the sample has 140,000 to 150,000 clones; 80% to 95% occur a single time. The top ten clones comprise roughly 4% of the sample. This material consisted of peripheral blood, taken on day 0 of AZD1222 vaccination. Source of these receptors: an adult in good health.

This chain joins TRBV5-1 and TRBJ2-5; TRBD2 agrees at 12 bases. This CDR3 contains 15 residues. Trimming at V came to 2 bases and at J to 7 bases, leaving 6 bases not matched to a gene. In germline, CDR1 is SGHRS, CDR2 YFSETQ. The CDR3 DNA sequence: TGCGCCAGCAGCTTAACCCTGACTAGCGGGGGGACCCAGTACTTC. This translates into CASSLTLTSGGTQYF.

J is TRBJ1-2 and V is TRBV6-2 or TRBV6-3, with D possibly TRBD1 on 6 matching bases. CDR1 MNHEY and CDR2 SVGEGT come from the germline V gene. V lost 1 base and J lost 8, with 14 bases in between. The CDR3 length is 14 residues. The CDR3 DNA sequence: TGTGCCAGCAGTTACTTTCAGCAGGGGCAAGGCTACACCTTC. It translates to CASSYFQQGQGYTF.

V usage is TRBV5-1 and J usage is TRBJ2-7; 10 nucleotides align to TRBD2. V was clipped by 5 bases and J by 3 bases; unmatched bases: 5. The CDR3 has 14 amino acids. Germline V gives CDR1 SGHRS, CDR2 YFSETQ. The CDR3 DNA reads TGCGCCAGCAGTCTCAGCGGGAGGGGCTACGAGCAGTACTTC. This gives the protein CASSLSGRGYEQYF.

This clone was picked up a small number of times. The chain joins TRBV28 to TRBJ2-5; D unclear. The germline V gene has CDR1 MDHEN and CDR2 SYDVKM. Trimming stripped 6 bases from V and 4 bases from J, with 3 bases between. The CDR3 has 10 residues. This chain's CDR3 is CASRPETQYF. The CDR3 region has the DNA TGTGCCAGCAGGCCAGAGACCCAGTACTTC.

About this clone itself: Germline is not matched at one junction end, which may reflect a read error. The chain recombines TRBV3-1 (or the pseudogene TRBV3-2) with TRBJ2-7, with TRBD2 matching over 10 bases. The germline CDR1 and CDR2 sequences are LGHDT and YNNKEL (reference sequence). This CDR3 is 15 amino acids long. The CDR3 nucleotides are TGTGCCAGCAACCAAGCGGGAGGGCCAGACGACGAGCAGTACTTC. Its translation: CASNQAGGPDDEQYF.

In nucleotides, the CDR3 is TGCAGCGTTGAACTCAATGAGCAGTTCTTC. The encoded protein is CSVELNEQFF. The rearrangement links TRBV29-1 to TRBJ2-1; D gene uncertain. Trimming removed 2 bases at V and 6 bases at J, with 2 bases between. Germline V gene data show CDR1 as SQVTM and CDR2 as ANQGSEA. The CDR3 sequence is 10 residues long.

This clone turned up a few times. The chain couples TRBV5-4 to TRBJ2-3, with TRBD1 as a possible D gene (6 bases). Deletions cut 4 bases from V and 6 bases from J, with 12 bases between. The CDR3 is 13 residues long. Per germline, CDR1 SGHNT and CDR2 YYREEE (reference sequence). The CDR3 DNA is TGTGCCAGCAGCCTTGGTCAGGGGGATACGCAGTATTTT. This codes for CASSLGQGDTQYF.